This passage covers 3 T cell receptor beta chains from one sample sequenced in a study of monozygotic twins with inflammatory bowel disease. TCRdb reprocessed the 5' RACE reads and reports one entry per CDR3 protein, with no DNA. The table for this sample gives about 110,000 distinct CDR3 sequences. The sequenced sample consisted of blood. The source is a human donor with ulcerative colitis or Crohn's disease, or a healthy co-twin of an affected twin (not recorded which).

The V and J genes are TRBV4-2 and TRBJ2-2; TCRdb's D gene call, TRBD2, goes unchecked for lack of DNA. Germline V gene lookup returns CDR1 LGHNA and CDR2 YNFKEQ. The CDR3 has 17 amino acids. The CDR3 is CASSQDLGGRRAGELFF.

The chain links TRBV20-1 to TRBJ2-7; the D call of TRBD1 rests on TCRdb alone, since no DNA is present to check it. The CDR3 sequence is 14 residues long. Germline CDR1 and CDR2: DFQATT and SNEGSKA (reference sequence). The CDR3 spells CSGRDGREPYEQYF.

The CDR3 loop reads CSGLQGEETQYF. The V call is TRBV29-1, the J call TRBJ2-5; checking the TCRdb D call of TRBD1 is not possible without DNA. From germline, CDR1 is SQVTM and CDR2 ANQGSEA. CDR3 length: 12 residues.